The present entry profiles one T cell receptor beta chain with its context. The entry originates in a study of blood T cell repertoires in COVID-19. On the study more broadly: Whether acute or convalescent, the COVID-19 samples came from the United States, Italy and Spain. The analysed material was cDNA or gDNA that came from T cells, B-cell-depleted T cells, or PBMCs.

In the original analysis: Reference gene primers were amplified, and this amplification served to estimate nucleated cell counts. Sequenced by immunoSEQ multiplex PCR; TCRdb stores in-frame clones only, minus some. The V and J calls and clone size come from that table; D and trimming were worked out from the DNA. Found here are some 180,000 clones, about 80% of them singletons; the top ten hold about 2%. The clonotype originates from an elderly woman with acute or convalescent COVID-19. Sequencing was carried out using peripheral blood.

The CDR3 sequence: CASSLDGGAYNEQFF. As DNA, the CDR3 is TGTGCCAGCAGCTTAGACGGGGGAGCTTACAATGAGCAGTTCTTC. The chain links TRBV7-2 to TRBJ2-1, with a weak D call TRBD2 (6 bases). The CDR3 has 15 residues. Trimming stripped 1 base from V and 4 bases from J, with 11 bases between. CDR1 is SGHTA and CDR2 is FQGNSA in the germline V gene.